Given below is one T cell receptor (beta chain) in context. Its antigen remains unidentified. The data were taken from a study of CD8+ T cells in alopecia areata. Study outcomes and limitations: For patients receiving tofacitinib, scalp clonality and expanded CD8+ clones among the top 100 significantly decreased.

After isolation, RNA underwent reverse transcription to generate cDNA as the sequencing template. Sequenced by immunoSEQ multiplex PCR; TCRdb stores in-frame clones only, minus some. This table has some 220,000 clones, about 50% appearing once. Regarding treatment: oral pan-JAK inhibitor, 5-10 mg twice daily. The trim removed 4 bases at V and 0 bases at J, leaving 3 bases unmatched. Per germline, CDR1 SGHNT and CDR2 YYREEE (reference sequence). The CDR3 totals 15 residues. The receptor comes from a human donor with alopecia areata. The chain combines TRBV5-4 with TRBJ2-1, with TRBD2 matching over 8 bases. The specimen comprised CD4+ T cells sorted from blood, sampled at week 4, from a patient treated with tofacitinib. CDR3 nucleotides: TGTGCCAGCAGCCCTGGGACTAGCTCCTACAATGAGCAGTTCTTC. Its translation is CASSPGTSSYNEQFF.